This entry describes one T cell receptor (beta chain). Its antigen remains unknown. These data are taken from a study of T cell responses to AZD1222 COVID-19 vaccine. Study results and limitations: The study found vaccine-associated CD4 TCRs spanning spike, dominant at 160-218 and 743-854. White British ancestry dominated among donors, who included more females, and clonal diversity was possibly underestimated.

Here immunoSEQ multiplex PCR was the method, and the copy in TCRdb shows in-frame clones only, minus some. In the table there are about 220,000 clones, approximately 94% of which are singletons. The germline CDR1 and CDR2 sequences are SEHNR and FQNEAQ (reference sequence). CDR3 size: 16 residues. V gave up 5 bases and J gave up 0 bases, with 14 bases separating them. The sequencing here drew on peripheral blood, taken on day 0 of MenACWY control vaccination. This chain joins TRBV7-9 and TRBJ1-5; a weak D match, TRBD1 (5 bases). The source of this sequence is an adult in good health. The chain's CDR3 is CASSNQVQGSNQPQHF. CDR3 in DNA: TGTGCCAGCAGCAATCAAGTCCAGGGTAGCAATCAGCCCCAGCATTTT.